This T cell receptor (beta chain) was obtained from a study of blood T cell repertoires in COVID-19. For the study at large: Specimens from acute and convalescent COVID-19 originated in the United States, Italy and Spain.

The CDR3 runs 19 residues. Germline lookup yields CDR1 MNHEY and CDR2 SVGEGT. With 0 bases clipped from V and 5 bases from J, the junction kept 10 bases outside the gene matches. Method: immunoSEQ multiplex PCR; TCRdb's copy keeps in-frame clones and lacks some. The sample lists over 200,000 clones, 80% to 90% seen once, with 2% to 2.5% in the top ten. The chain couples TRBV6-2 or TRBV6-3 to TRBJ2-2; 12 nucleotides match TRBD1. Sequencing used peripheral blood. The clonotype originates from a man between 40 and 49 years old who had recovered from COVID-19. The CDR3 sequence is CASSYSGTGGFGGTGELFF. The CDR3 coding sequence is TGTGCCAGCAGTTACTCGGGGACAGGGGGCTTCGGCGGGACCGGGGAGCTGTTTTTT.